This passage covers 23 T cell receptor beta chains from one sample sequenced in a study of PD-1 blockade in classical Hodgkin lymphoma. Measured with immunoSEQ multiplex PCR; TCRdb has only the in-frame clones, and not every one. The data hold approximately 99,000 clones, with approximately 80% observed a single time. All patients experienced relapse after autologous stem cell transplantation, and brentuximab vedotin exposure was variable. The sample in question was peripheral blood mononuclear cells (PBMCs), obtained before the second cycle of nivolumab. These receptor sequences come from a human donor with classical Hodgkin lymphoma.

The chain carries TRBV5-4 and TRBJ2-2; D is unclear. The V gene's germline CDR1 is SGHNT and CDR2 YYREEE (reference sequence). V lost 1 base and J 2 bases, leaving 6 bases between the germline ends. CDR3 size: 14 residues. Written as DNA, the CDR3 is TGTGCCAGCAGCTTGCAAGACAACACCGGGGAGCTGTTTTTT. The encoded protein is CASSLQDNTGELFF.

This clone showed up just a few times. This chain joins TRBV11-2 and TRBJ2-5; D may be TRBD1 or TRBD2 (7 bases each). V gave up 3 bases and J gave up 6 bases, with 14 bases separating them. The CDR3 contains 14 residues. Looked up from germline, CDR1 is SGHAT and CDR2 is FQNNGV. The DNA of the CDR3 is TGTGCCAGCAGCTTGGCAGGGGGGGAGAAGACCCAGTACTTC. Translated: CASSLAGGEKTQYF.

This clone was recorded a few times. The chain couples TRBV4-2 to TRBJ1-2; D remains unclear. Per germline, CDR1 LGHNA and CDR2 YNFKEQ. This CDR3 comprises 13 residues. The ends were cut back, 2 bases at V and 2 bases at J, with 6 bases in the middle. CDR3 coding DNA: TGTGCCAGCAGCCAAACAGAAAACTATGGCTACACCTTC. Translation: CASSQTENYGYTF.

V gene TRBV28 combines with J gene TRBJ2-6; weak D call: TRBD2 (6 bases). V was trimmed by 7 bases and J by 3 bases, leaving 10 bases between them. Germline V gene sequence: CDR1 MDHEN, CDR2 SYDVKM. The CDR3 contains 14 residues. CDR3 loop: CASIPGGGANVLTF. The CDR3 DNA sequence: TGTGCCAGCATTCCCGGGGGTGGGGCCAACGTCCTGACTTTC.

This chain uses TRBV5-1 with TRBJ2-7, with D perhaps matching TRBD2 (5 bases). Germline lookup yields CDR1 SGHRS and CDR2 YFSETQ. The CDR3 is 15 amino acids. V lost 1 base and J 5 bases, leaving 16 bases between the germline ends. DNA for the CDR3: TGCGCCAGCAGCTTGTCGGGGAAAGAGGCTCACGAGCAGTACTTC. It is translated as CASSLSGKEAHEQYF.

In regard to this clone: In the same sample, other DNA sequences code for this CDR3. The genes are TRBV5-1 and TRBJ2-1; 10 bases are a match to TRBD2. V shed 4 bases, J shed 4 bases, and the junction held 5 bases outside the gene matches. The CDR3 covers 15 residues. Germline assignment: CDR1 SGHRS and CDR2 YFSETQ. CDR3 residues: CASSAGLAAYNEQFF. DNA of the CDR3: TGCGCCAGCAGCGCCGGACTAGCGGCTTACAATGAGCAGTTCTTC. The variable domain in full, with the rest retrieved from reference TRBV5-1 and TRBJ2-1, is KAGVTQTPRYLIKTRGQQVTLSCSPISGHRSVSWYQQTPGQGLQFLFEYFSETQRNKGNFPGRFSGRQFSNSRSEMNVSTLELGDSALYLCASSAGLAAYNEQFFGPGTRLTVL.

The chain combines TRBV19 with TRBJ1-2; D gene uncertain. Per the germline V gene, CDR1 is LNHDA and CDR2 is SQIVND (reference sequence). V was cut by 5 bases and J by 6 bases, with 13 bases left in between. The CDR3 has 13 residues. For the CDR3, the DNA is TGTGCCAGTAGTGAGCAGTCAGTCCATGGCTACACCTTC. Protein product: CASSEQSVHGYTF.

The rearrangement joins TRBV7-9 to TRBJ2-1; TRBD2 matches 7 bases. The CDR3 totals 13 residues. CDR1 is SEHNR and CDR2 is FQNEAQ in the germline V gene (reference sequence). The ends lost 5 bases at V and 6 bases at J; junction bases unmatched: 4. The CDR3 DNA sequence: TGTGCCAGCAGCAGCGGGACTTTCAATGAGCAGTTCTTC. This gives the protein CASSSGTFNEQFF.

This chain links TRBV6-1 with TRBJ2-7; D gene uncertain. From germline, CDR1 is MNHNS and CDR2 SASEGT. CDR3 length: 11 residues. V gave up 5 bases and J gave up 3 bases, with 5 bases separating them. The DNA for the CDR3 is TGTGCCAGCAGTCACCTCTACGAGCAGTACTTC. Translated: CASSHLYEQYF.

This chain joins TRBV4-1 and TRBJ2-7; 8 bases match TRBD1. The CDR3 covers 16 residues. V was clipped by 0 bases and J by 2 bases; unmatched bases: 6. CDR1 and CDR2 (germline): MGHRA, YSYEKL. The CDR3 loop reads CASSQDPQGAPYEQYF. The CDR3 region has the DNA TGCGCCAGCAGCCAAGACCCCCAGGGGGCTCCCTACGAGCAGTACTTC.

V and J are TRBV19 and TRBJ2-3; D is uncertain. Per germline, CDR1 LNHDA and CDR2 SQIVND (reference sequence). The V end lost 5 bases, the J end lost 0 bases, and 3 bases lay between the germline ends. CDR3 length equals 12 residues. The CDR3 here is CASSPSTDTQYF. For the CDR3, the DNA is TGTGCCAGTAGTCCCAGCACAGATACGCAGTATTTT.

This rearrangement joins TRBV30 to TRBJ2-3; 10 bases match TRBD2. In germline, CDR1 is GTSNPN, CDR2 SVGIG (reference sequence). Losses at the gene ends were 0 bases for V and 3 bases for J; bases not matched to a gene: 3. This CDR3 is 15 amino acids long. The CDR3 region is CAWSVRAGGTDTQYF. The CDR3 coding sequence is TGTGCCTGGAGTGTCCGAGCGGGGGGGACAGATACGCAGTATTTT.

As DNA, the CDR3 is TGTGCCAGCAGCTTAGTCGGTGGGACAGGGGCTAACTATGGCTACACCTTC. Translated: CASSLVGGTGANYGYTF. The chain has TRBV7-2 and TRBJ1-2, with TRBD1 identical over 10 bases. Germline V gene data show CDR1 as SGHTA and CDR2 as FQGNSA. This CDR3 region has 17 residues. V trimming: 1 base; J trimming: 0 bases; junction bases outside the gene matches: 5. The full variable domain, completed using reference TRBV7-2 and TRBJ1-2, is GAGVSQSPSNKVTEKGKDVELRCDPISGHTALYWYRQSLGQGLEFLIYFQGNSAPDKSGLPSDRFSAERTGGSVSTLTIQRTQQEDSAVYLCASSLVGGTGANYGYTFGSGTRLTVV.

This clone came up a few times. The chain couples TRBV30 to TRBJ2-1; 14 nucleotides align to TRBD2. The CDR3 totals 16 residues. V was pared by 2 bases and J by 8 bases, with 8 bases of the junction left unmatched. CDR1 is GTSNPN and CDR2 is SVGIG in the germline V gene (reference sequence). The CDR3 DNA reads TGTGCCTGGAGTCCGGGACTAGCGGGGGCCGGGGATGAGCAGTTCTTC. Its protein product is CAWSPGLAGAGDEQFF.

This CDR3 is CASSFEDVSYEQYF. DNA of the CDR3: TGTGCCAGCAGTTTCGAGGACGTCTCCTACGAGCAGTACTTC. The V gene is TRBV28, the J gene TRBJ2-7; D is ambiguous. The length of the CDR3 is 14 residues. Germline V gives CDR1 MDHEN, CDR2 SYDVKM. Trimming took 3 bases from V and 0 from J, leaving 9 bases between them. Full variable domain (outside the CDR3, taken from reference TRBV28 and TRBJ2-7): DVKVTQSSRYLVKRTGEKVFLECVQDMDHENMFWYRQDPGLGLRLIYFSYDVKMKEKGDIPEGYSVSREKKERFSLILESASTNQTSMYLCASSFEDVSYEQYFGPGTRLTVT.

The chain is built from TRBV28 and TRBJ2-1; 8 bases agree with TRBD2. This CDR3 has 16 residues. V lost 4 bases, J lost 6 bases, and 11 bases stayed unmatched. CDR1 and CDR2 (germline): MDHEN, SYDVKM. The chain's CDR3 is CASSSSRGGRFNEQFF. CDR3 in DNA: TGTGCCAGCAGTTCCTCCCGGGGGGGGAGATTCAATGAGCAGTTCTTC.

This clone was counted only a few times. This sequence joins TRBV30 and TRBJ1-3; D uncertain. The CDR3 consists of 12 residues. The V gene lost 2 bases and the J gene lost 4 bases, with 6 bases spanning the gap. CDR1 is GTSNPN and CDR2 is SVGIG in the germline V gene (reference sequence). The CDR3: CAWSTGGNTIYF. For the CDR3, the DNA is TGTGCCTGGAGTACCGGAGGAAACACCATATATTTT.

The V and J genes are TRBV7-8 and TRBJ1-1; a possible D gene is TRBD1 (6 bases). The V end was cut by 5 bases, the J end by 3 bases, with 13 bases between. CDR3 length equals 14 residues. Germline loops: CDR1 SGHVS, CDR2 FQNEAQ. CDR3 in amino acids: CASSPYRVYTEAFF. Here the CDR3 DNA reads TGTGCCAGCAGCCCATACAGGGTCTACACTGAAGCTTTCTTT.

For this clone: Other DNA sequences from this sample encode an identical CDR3 as well. This chain connects TRBV10-3 to TRBJ1-1; no clear D gene. With 2 bases removed from V and 1 base from J, the gap between germline ends came to 8 bases. The CDR3 totals 14 residues. CDR1 and CDR2 from the germline V gene are ENHRY and SYGVKD. The CDR3 loop reads CAISERRGNTEAFF. The DNA for the CDR3 is TGTGCCATCAGTGAGAGACGGGGGAACACTGAAGCTTTCTTT.

The chain links TRBV18 to TRBJ2-5, with a possible D match to TRBD2 (6 bases). The CDR3 consists of 14 residues. Germline CDR1 reads KGHSH; CDR2 reads LQKENI. The V and J ends lost 8 bases and 5 bases respectively, with 18 bases between them. The CDR3 DNA follows: TGTGCCAGCAACCACGACAGCGGAGGGGAGACCCAGTACTTC. As protein: CASNHDSGGETQYF.

This chain uses TRBV19 with TRBJ2-3; 9 positions agree with TRBD2. Per the germline V gene, CDR1 is LNHDA and CDR2 is SQIVND (reference sequence). The CDR3 has 14 amino acids. The J segment lost 3 bases and the V segment lost 5 bases, leaving 3 bases of the junction unmatched. CDR3 sequence: CASSEGLATDTQYF. The DNA for the CDR3 is TGTGCCAGTAGTGAGGGACTAGCAACAGATACGCAGTATTTT.

The chain links TRBV9 to TRBJ2-7; the match to TRBD1 covers 9 bases. The CDR3 length is 15 residues. Germline trimming cut 4 bases from V and 2 bases from J; bases unmatched to any gene: 7. Per the germline V gene, CDR1 is SGDLS and CDR2 is YYNGEE. CDR3: CASSSGTGKTYEQYF. In nucleotides, the CDR3 is TGTGCCAGCAGCTCCGGGACAGGGAAGACCTACGAGCAGTACTTC.

The V gene is TRBV9, the J gene TRBJ2-1; the match to TRBD2 covers 7 bases. The trim removed 2 bases at V and 5 bases at J, leaving 7 bases unmatched. The V gene's germline CDR1 is SGDLS and CDR2 YYNGEE. CDR3 size: 15 residues. The CDR3 protein is CASSVFAGVDNEQFF. In DNA, the CDR3 is TGTGCCAGCAGCGTTTTTGCGGGAGTGGACAATGAGCAGTTCTTC. Variable domain in full (rest from reference TRBV9 and TRBJ2-1): DSGVTQTPKHLITATGQRVTLRCSPRSGDLSVYWYQQSLDQGLQFLIQYYNGEERAKGNILERFSAQQFPDLHSELNLSSLELGDSALYFCASSVFAGVDNEQFFGPGTRLTVL.